These T cell receptor beta chains were read from a single sample in a study of blood T cell repertoires in COVID-19. Measured with immunoSEQ multiplex PCR; TCRdb has only the in-frame clones, and not every one. The data contain about 94,000 clones, 75% to 90% of them singletons. Sample: peripheral blood. These receptors were taken from a human donor in a cohort sampled during active COVID-19. The CDR3 runs from the conserved cysteine through the conserved F or W. D genes are given only for firm matches. Size values are once, few and many counts, or a class for expanded clones, and some rows have none.

cdr3_length | j_call | d_call | clone_size | v_call | cdr3_nt | cdr3_aa
13 | TRBJ1-1 | TRBD1 | - | TRBV19 | TGTGCCAGTAGTATAGTAGGGGGCGCTGAAGCTTTCTTT | CASSIVGGAEAFF
14 | TRBJ2-7 | - | - | TRBV10-3 | TGTGCCATCAGTGAGCCAAGGGCAGGGTACGAGCAGTACTTC | CAISEPRAGYEQYF
17 | TRBJ2-7 | TRBD2 | - | TRBV7-2 | TGTGCCAGCAGCTTGCTTCCCGGGACTAGCGGGCCCTACGAGCAGTACTTC | CASSLLPGTSGPYEQYF
11 | TRBJ1-3 | - | once | TRBV2 | TGTGCCAGCATACATGGAAACACCATATATTTT | CASIHGNTIYF
15 | TRBJ2-7 | - | - | TRBV21-1 | TGTGCCAGCAGCCCTCCGATCAGCGTACCCTACGAGCAGTACTTC | CASSPPISVPYEQYF
13 | TRBJ2-7 | - | few | TRBV3-1/TRBV3-2 | TGTGCCAGCAGCCAAGATAGCAGAATCGAGCAGTACTTC | CASSQDSRIEQYF
14 | TRBJ1-1 | TRBD1 | once | TRBV10-2 | TGCGCCAGCAGCTCCACAGGGGCGAACACTGAAGCTTTCTTT | CASSSTGANTEAFF
15 | TRBJ2-3 | - | - | TRBV11-3 | TGTGCCAGCAGCTTAGTCGGGGGTAGCTTTGCTACGCAGTATTTT | CASSLVGGSFATQYF
14 | TRBJ1-5 | - | few | TRBV7-9 | TGTGCCAGCAGCCCTCCGGGGGTGAATCAGCCCCAGCATTTT | CASSPPGVNQPQHF
17 | TRBJ1-1 | TRBD1 | once | TRBV19 | TGTGCCAGTAGTAGGGGGAGACAGGGTCGACCGAACACTGAAGCTTTCTTT | CASSRGRQGRPNTEAFF
9 | TRBJ2-7 | - | - | TRBV21-1 | TGTGCCAGCAGCCAGGGCGGGTACTTC | CASSQGGYF
12 | TRBJ1-2 | - | - | TRBV5-4 | TGTGCCAGCAGCTCCCGGGACTATGGCTACACCTTC | CASSSRDYGYTF
17 | TRBJ2-7 | TRBD1 | - | TRBV27 | TGTGCCAGCAGTTTTCGATTCCTCCGGGACAGCTCCTACGAGCAGTACTTC | CASSFRFLRDSSYEQYF
15 | TRBJ1-1 | - | once | TRBV19 | TGTGCCAGTAGGGGCCTATACCACATGAACACTGAAGCTTTCTTT | CASRGLYHMNTEAFF
15 | TRBJ1-1 | - | once | TRBV3-1/TRBV3-2 | TGTGCCAGCAGCCCCGGCGGGATGAAGTGGACTGAAGCTTTCTTT | CASSPGGMKWTEAFF
14 | TRBJ1-1 | - | - | TRBV5-1 | TGCGCCAGCAGCTTGGAGACACAGAACACTGAAGCTTTCTTT | CASSLETQNTEAFF
16 | TRBJ2-7 | TRBD2 | - | TRBV7-9 | TGTGCCAGCAGCGAAACTCTAGCGGGTAAAAACTACGAGCAGTACTTC | CASSETLAGKNYEQYF
12 | TRBJ2-7 | TRBD2 | - | TRBV10-2 | TGCGCCAGCTCGGGACTAGCGGGTTTGCAGGGCTTC | CASSGLAGLQGF
15 | TRBJ2-7 | TRBD2 | - | TRBV4-2 | TGTGCCAGCAGCCAAGTCGGGACTAGTGCCTACGAGCAGTACTTC | CASSQVGTSAYEQYF
14 | TRBJ2-5 | - | - | TRBV10-2 | TGCGCCAGCAGTAGGGGGAGGGGAGGAGAGACCCAGTACTTC | CASSRGRGGETQYF
14 | TRBJ2-7 | - | - | TRBV19 | TGTGCCAGTAGTATAGGTTTCCCCCCGGGCGAGCAGTACTTC | CASSIGFPPGEQYF
15 | TRBJ2-1 | TRBD2 | - | TRBV3-1/TRBV3-2 | TGTGCCAGCAGCCAAGGTAGCGGGAGTGATAGTGAGCAGTTCTTC | CASSQGSGSDSEQFF
13 | TRBJ1-1 | - | - | TRBV6-5 | TGTGCCAGCAGTTACTCGGGGCGCACTGAAGCTTTCTTT | CASSYSGRTEAFF
14 | TRBJ2-7 | - | once | TRBV6-1 | TGTGCCAGCAGTGAAAATCCAGGTAGATACGAGCAGTACTTC | CASSENPGRYEQYF
17 | TRBJ2-4 | TRBD2 | - | TRBV28 | TGTGCCAGCAGATGGGCTAGCGGGAACCTAGCCAAAAACATTCAGTACTTC | CASRWASGNLAKNIQYF
14 | TRBJ1-1 | - | - | TRBV23-1 | TGCGCCAGCAGTCAAGCAAACAGGGTGCCTGAAGCTTTCTTT | CASSQANRVPEAFF
14 | TRBJ2-7 | TRBD2 | - | TRBV5-5 | TGTGCCAGCAGCTTCGGACTAGCGGAGACCGAGCAGTACTTC | CASSFGLAETEQYF
16 | TRBJ1-3 | TRBD1 | - | TRBV30 | TGTGCCTGGAGCCGGGACAGGACCTTAGGTGGAAACACCATATATTTT | CAWSRDRTLGGNTIYF
14 | TRBJ1-5 | - | - | TRBV7-8 | TGTGCCAGCAGCGTGAGGACAGGCAATCAGCCCCAGCATTTT | CASSVRTGNQPQHF
12 | TRBJ1-5 | - | few | TRBV7-8 | TGTGCCAGCAGCTTCCGTGATCAGCCCCAGCATTTT | CASSFRDQPQHF
15 | TRBJ1-6 | TRBD1 | - | TRBV3-1/TRBV3-2 | TGTGCCAGCAGCCCCGGGGGCAGGGGGGATTCACCCCTCCACTTT | CASSPGGRGDSPLHF
14 | TRBJ1-2 | - | - | TRBV29-1 | TGCAGCGTTACAGTTGCCGGGGTGACGGATGGCTACACCTTC | CSVTVAGVTDGYTF
15 | TRBJ2-3 | TRBD2 | - | TRBV7-9 | TGTGCCAGCAGCTTACTTGGTAGCGGGAGGGATACGCAGTATTTT | CASSLLGSGRDTQYF